This T cell receptor (beta chain) was sequenced in a study of T cell responses to AZD1222 COVID-19 vaccine (dated by TCRdb to the early 2020s). Regarding the study in general: AZD1222 recipients given second doses at about 4 weeks or at about 12 weeks were pooled, since spike-specific TCR depth and breadth were not found to differ between the two schedules. TCR sequencing covered 233 trial participants: around 210 given two doses of AZD1222 and 26 given two doses of MenACWY control vaccine. Trial participants were enrolled into age subgroups of 18-55, 56-69 and 70-plus years, which contained 148, 28 and 57 TCR-sequenced participants, respectively.

Turning to this clone: The antigen it recognizes is unknown. Nothing much larger sits one base from this clone, and base qualities are not available.

The CDR3 goes from the cysteine to the phenylalanine over 15 residues. The retained sequence is limited to the CDR3, 45 bases, with the frame set at the first base. V lost 6 bases and J lost 5 bases, and the count of bases not matched to a germline gene is 10. From a lookup of the germline V gene, CDR1 and CDR2 are MNHEY and SVGAGI. Overall results and qualifications from the work: Because no day 14 peak-response samples were available, repertoires were characterized only after the peak T cell response. The 56-69-year group was small, and its depth increase did not reach significance, likely because of low power. Participants were mostly white British, with more females than males. The authors suggested clonal diversity may have been underestimated. Only five to seven AZD1222 recipients were SARS-CoV-2 seropositive at baseline, limiting conclusions about previously exposed vaccinees. CD4 TCRs associated with the vaccine covered the entire spike protein, and the dominant responses were in regions 160-218 and 743-854. Reportedly, almost half of the unique spike-specific TCRs recognized epitopes lying outside the regions that are mutated in the B.1.351 and B.1.1.7 variants. After two AZD1222 doses, spike-specific TCR breadth and depth were significantly higher than at day 0 and than in MenACWY recipients.

The time point tag for this specimen amounts to: baseline before first vaccination. Vaccinee samples came from UK trials COV001 and COV002, including a single-blind randomized controlled phase 2/3 trial of AZD1222 (ChAdOx1 nCoV-19) in healthy adults. For TCRbeta chain sequencing, PBMC samples were collected from trial participants at day 0 and at day 28 after the second dose. The CDR3 regions of human TCRbeta chains were analyzed by immunosequencing. Processing in the source paper ran as follows. Repertoire TCRs were checked for matches against a reference library of SARS-CoV-2-specific TCRs that had been generated using the MIRA antigen-specificity platform. Breadth was defined as the fraction of unique TCRs that were SARS-CoV-2-associated. Depth was defined as the fraction of total T cells that were SARS-CoV-2-associated. Using the MIRA data, each spike-specific TCR was mapped to the spike region that the TCR reacts to and placed in a CD4 or CD8 class. Log10-transformed breadth and depth values were compared by one-way ANOVA with Sidak's multiple comparisons tests. Sourced from immuneACCESS, this table was stored by TCRdb with only in-frame sequences that have V and J called. A share of the clones is absent; for the studies checked, an unresolved V gene accounts for under half, and the remainder has no known explanation. Clone size and the V and J calls come from that table; the DNA yielded D and trimming. In all, the sample holds some 150,000 clones, and roughly 90% of those were seen once. 2.5% to 3.5% of the sample goes to the ten largest clones.

Specimen: peripheral blood, collected on day 0 of AZD1222 vaccination. This sequence uses TRBV6-5 and TRBJ2-1, with 7 bases matching TRBD1. This receptor was obtained from an adult in good health. The DNA sequence reads TGTGCCAGCAGCCCCCTGACAGGGCGGAACAATGAGCAGTTCTTC. This is translated as CASSPLTGRNNEQFF.